This T cell receptor beta chain was profiled in a study of CD8 T cells in Susac syndrome. General observations from the study: Repertoires of Susac syndrome CD4+ T cells lacked clonal expansion.

This clonotype occurred once. Its antigen is still unknown. A quantity of roughly 0.5 to 1 ug RNA underwent reverse transcription using random hexamers. immunoSEQ multiplex PCR amplified TCR beta CDR3 across 54 Vbeta, 13 Jbeta. Each CDR3 protein is one row after TCRdb ran MiXCR on the immunoSEQ multiplex PCR reads. The data show around 150,000 distinct CDR3 sequences, around 95% seen once. Trimming pared 1 base from V and 5 bases from J, leaving 15 bases between. CDR3 size: 15 residues. From germline, CDR1 is LGHDT and CDR2 YNNKEL (reference sequence). Patients with Susac syndrome met diagnostic criteria that were recently defined for definite or probable disease. It was negative isolation that provided the CD8+ and CD4+ T cells, whereas TEMRA cells were enriched by FACS.

The chain links TRBV3-1 to TRBJ2-7; possible D gene TRBD1, 6 bases. The sample consisted of CD4+ T cells from PBMCs. This TCR was sampled from a human donor with Susac syndrome. CDR3 residues: CASSQGDRRYDEQYF. CDR3 coding DNA: TGTGCCAGCAGCCAAGGTGACAGGAGATACGACGAGCAGTACTTC.